The present T cell receptor (beta chain) was sequenced within a study of cytomegalovirus exposure and HLA in healthy donors. Findings of the study overall: A later analysis linked a missense DCLRE1C variant to TCR beta V- and J-gene trimming. Investigators reported 150 to 200 TCR beta chains as tied to cytomegalovirus. The likely origin of a cluster of highly shared sequence variants was a sequencing artifact.

The PCR used 60 Vbeta and 13 Jbeta primers. Repertoires were generated with immunoSEQ multiplex PCR, while TCRdb's copy carries only in-frame clones and drops some. The data contain tens of thousands of clones, around 80% of them singletons. A note on this clone: Its antigen is still unknown.

V was pared by 1 base and J by 4 bases, with 4 bases of the junction left unmatched. In germline, CDR1 is KGHSH, CDR2 LQKENI. This CDR3 region has 16 residues. Sequenced sample: PBMCs. The J gene is TRBJ2-5, the V gene TRBV18; TRBD1 aligns across 12 bases. The sequence came from a man in his forties in good health and CMV-seronegative. The CDR3 DNA follows: TGTGCCAGCTCACCACTCGGGACAGGGGGCGCAGAGACCCAGTACTTC. As protein: CASSPLGTGGAETQYF. The full variable domain, rest sourced from reference TRBV18 and TRBJ2-5, is NAGVMQNPRHLVRRRGQEARLRCSPMKGHSHVYWYRQLPEEGLKFMVYLQKENIIDESGMPKERFSAEFPKEGPSILRIQQVVRGDSAAYFCASSPLGTGGAETQYFGPGTRLLVL.